This T cell receptor beta chain was captured by sequencing in a study of blood T cell repertoires in COVID-19. Study-wide background: Donors in the United States, Italy and Spain gave samples during acute or convalescent COVID-19.

Some clones are missing from TCRdb's copy, which holds only in-frame ones; the method was immunoSEQ multiplex PCR. Of about 93,000 clones listed, about 77% were seen once; the top ten hold approximately 15%. Looked up from germline, CDR1 is LNHDA and CDR2 is SQIVND (reference sequence). The CDR3 sequence is 15 residues long. V shed 1 base and J 6 bases; nucleotides not matched to a gene: 7. The V and J genes are TRBV19 and TRBJ1-1; 8 bases map to TRBD1. Material for sequencing was peripheral blood. The TCR originated in a human donor in a cohort sampled during active COVID-19. Here the CDR3 reads CASSIVFGQGSEAFF. CDR3 DNA sequence: TGTGCCAGTAGTATAGTCTTCGGACAGGGCTCTGAAGCTTTCTTT.